The next 30 T cell receptor beta chains were all read from a single sample in a study of post-analysis software for immune sequencing data. Overall study findings and caveats: Patients carried a few TRBV segments more frequently than controls did, and TRBV5-6, TRBV5-1 and TRBV20-1 were among them.

No antigen has been identified for these receptors. Unique molecular identifiers were built into the TCR beta cDNA libraries. TCRdb ran MiXCR on the PCR reads and lists one entry per CDR3 protein. The repertoire holds approximately 440,000 distinct CDR3 sequences, 40% to 55% seen once, with 12% in the top ten. Material: blood. Receptor source: a girl aged 5-17 years with multiple sclerosis.

This clonotype was detected only a few times. The rearrangement uses TRBV28 and TRBJ2-7; 10 bases align to TRBD1. This CDR3 comprises 14 residues. The V gene end was trimmed by 4 bases and the J gene end by 4 bases; junction bases not matched to a gene: 4. Germline CDR1 MDHEN, CDR2 SYDVKM. CDR3 region: CASSSRTGGYEQYF. The CDR3 DNA reads as TGTGCCAGCAGTTCGCGGACAGGGGGTTACGAGCAGTACTTC.

V usage is TRBV6-5 and J usage is TRBJ2-7; either TRBD1 or TRBD2 may supply D (7 bases each). This CDR3 is 13 amino acids long. The V gene's germline CDR1 is MNHEY and CDR2 SVGAGI. V dropped 6 bases and J dropped 3 bases, with 12 bases sitting between them. The CDR3, as DNA: TGTGCCAGCAGCAGGGGGGGGGTCTACGAGCAGTACTTC. Translated: CASSRGGVYEQYF.

This chain joins TRBV20-1 and TRBJ2-1; 7 bases are a match to TRBD2. CDR1 is DFQATT, CDR2 SNEGSKA, per germline (reference sequence). The V gene end was trimmed by 6 bases and the J gene end by 4 bases; junction bases not matched to a gene: 9. This CDR3 has 14 amino acids. The CDR3 spells CSAPPERDYNEQFF. DNA of the CDR3: TGCAGTGCCCCACCCGAGCGGGATTACAATGAGCAGTTCTTC.

V usage is TRBV4-1 and J usage is TRBJ2-7, with 14 positions matching TRBD2. The CDR3 loop spans 16 amino acids. Germline CDR1 is MGHRA and CDR2 is YSYEKL. V shed 1 base, J shed 6 bases, and the junction held 5 bases outside the gene matches. The CDR3 DNA reads as TGCGCCAGCAGCCAAGGATTCGGACTAGCGGGAGGCGAGCAGTACTTC. This codes for CASSQGFGLAGGEQYF.

This clonotype has a handful of counts. This chain uses TRBV12-3 or TRBV12-4 with TRBJ1-2; D may be TRBD1 (5 bases). The CDR3 covers 15 residues. V was cut by 6 bases and J by 6 bases, with 20 bases left in between. In DNA form, the CDR3 reads TGTGCCAGCAGGCACCGCCGGGGGGAGAGAGATGGCTACACCTTC. Amino acid sequence: CASRHRRGERDGYTF.

The CDR3 region is CSGQEPSGANVLTF. The CDR3 nucleotides are TGCAGTGGTCAAGAACCCTCTGGGGCCAACGTCCTGACTTTC. The rearrangement uses TRBV20-1 and TRBJ2-6, with D hard to call. CDR1 and CDR2 (germline): DFQATT, SNEGSKA (reference sequence). This CDR3 has 14 residues. V lost 7 bases to trimming and J lost 0 bases, with 10 bases between them.

This sequence joins TRBV12-3 or TRBV12-4 and TRBJ2-3, with 13 bases matching TRBD2. Trimming cost V 7 bases and J 4 bases; bases outside gene matches: 2. The CDR3 has 14 residues. The CDR3 bases are TGTGCCAGCACACTAGCGGGAGGGCCAGATACGCAGTATTTT. It is translated as CASTLAGGPDTQYF.

The rearrangement joins TRBV4-1 to TRBJ2-1; D possibly corresponds to TRBD2 (5 bases). Deletions cut 3 bases from V and 4 bases from J, with 19 bases between. CDR1 MGHRA and CDR2 YSYEKL come from the germline V gene. This CDR3 has 17 residues. CDR3 in amino acids: CASSHFTRGKIYNEQFF. The CDR3 bases are TGCGCCAGCAGCCATTTTACTCGGGGAAAAATATACAATGAGCAGTTCTTC.

The J gene is TRBJ2-4, the V gene TRBV7-2; D is possibly TRBD1 or TRBD2 (6 bases each). The CDR3 spans 16 residues. Germline V gene data show CDR1 as SGHTA and CDR2 as FQGNSA. The V gene lost 1 base and the J gene lost 7 bases, with 17 bases spanning the gap. CDR3 region: CASSLGSGAGHNIQYF. In DNA form, the CDR3 reads TGTGCCAGCAGCTTAGGATCGGGGGCTGGTCATAACATTCAGTACTTC.

V and J are TRBV3-1 and TRBJ2-1, with 7 bases aligning to TRBD2. This CDR3 region has 15 residues. Germline lookup yields CDR1 LGHDT and CDR2 YNNKEL (reference sequence). The V and J ends lost 3 bases and 7 bases, in that order; junction bases with no gene match: 9. CDR3 nucleotides: TGTGCCAGCAGCCACCGGGACTACCTTGGGAATGAGCAGTTCTTC. It specifies CASSHRDYLGNEQFF.

A word on this clonotype: The junction departs from the called germline gene at one end, perhaps through a read error. This chain joins TRBV10-3 and TRBJ2-3; D is possibly TRBD2 (6 bases). Germline V CDR1 and CDR2: ENHRY, SYGVKD. The CDR3 runs 16 residues. The CDR3 DNA reads TGTGCCATCAGTGACCACCGGGACTCGCTCACAGATACACAGTATTTT. Translation: CAISDHRDSLTDTQYF.

This clonotype has only a few counts. The rearrangement links TRBV3-1 to TRBJ2-1; TRBD2 might be the D (7 bases). The length of the CDR3 is 16 residues. Looked up from germline, CDR1 is LGHDT and CDR2 is YNNKEL (reference sequence). The V end was cut by 11 bases, the J end by 6 bases, with 26 bases between. The CDR3 coding sequence is TGTGCCGCCTATCATCTAGGGGGGGAGTCCCGCAATGAGCAGTTCTTC. Translated: CAAYHLGGESRNEQFF.

This rearrangement joins TRBV4-2 to TRBJ2-1; 8 positions agree with TRBD2. The V gene end was trimmed by 3 bases and the J gene end by 5 bases; junction bases not matched to a gene: 9. CDR3 length: 16 amino acids. The V gene's germline CDR1 is LGHNA and CDR2 YNFKEQ. CDR3 region: CASSHEGERENNEQFF. Here the CDR3 DNA reads TGTGCCAGCAGCCATGAGGGGGAGCGGGAGAACAATGAGCAGTTCTTC.

This clonotype has just a few counts. CDR3 loop: CASSQDSGQDEKLFF. For the CDR3, the DNA is TGTGCCAGCAGCCAAGACTCAGGGCAGGATGAAAAACTGTTTTTT. The chain couples TRBV4-2 to TRBJ1-4; TRBD1 might be the D (5 bases). The CDR3 runs to 15 residues. Trimming took off 0 bases at V and 6 bases at J, with 11 bases between the two ends. Per germline, CDR1 LGHNA and CDR2 YNFKEQ.

The chain combines TRBV4-3 with TRBJ2-3; TRBD2 aligns across 7 bases. With 4 bases clipped from V and 6 bases from J, the junction kept 13 bases outside the gene matches. Germline V gives CDR1 LGHNA, CDR2 YSLEER. This CDR3 spans 16 amino acids. CDR3 nucleotides: TGCGCCAGCAGCCGGGGGATGAGCGGGACCACGGATACGCAGTATTTT. Translated, it gives CASSRGMSGTTDTQYF.

This clonotype was seen a few times. The chain combines TRBV5-1 with TRBJ2-5; the D is unclear. There are 15 residues in the CDR3. Germline lookup yields CDR1 SGHRS and CDR2 YFSETQ. V shed 5 bases and J shed 5 bases, with 19 bases lying between them. The DNA for the CDR3 is TGCGCCAGCAGGCTGGCCGCTCGTTATTTTGAGACCCAGTACTTC. Translating gives CASRLAARYFETQYF.

CDR3 sequence: CSAETRSDTEAFF. CDR3 bases: TGCAGCGCCGAAACGCGGTCGGACACTGAAGCTTTCTTT. The gene calls are TRBV29-1 and TRBJ1-1; D not certain. This CDR3 region has 13 residues. Between the trimmed V and J ends, which lost 7 bases and 3 bases, there was a span of 15 bases. Germline assignment: CDR1 SQVTM and CDR2 ANQGSEA.

CDR3 loop: CASISLVPRNYEQYF. CDR3 bases: TGTGCCAGCATCTCATTGGTTCCAAGGAACTACGAGCAGTACTTC. The V gene is TRBV28, the J gene TRBJ2-7; no clear D gene. The CDR3 spans 15 residues. Trimming shortened V by 7 bases and J by 3 bases, and 19 bases separated the two germline ends. Germline V gene lookup returns CDR1 MDHEN and CDR2 SYDVKM.

This clonotype was seen a few times. The chain couples TRBV29-1 to TRBJ2-1; D possibly corresponds to TRBD2 (6 bases). Trimming removed 2 bases at V and 4 bases at J, with 15 bases between. Per the germline V gene, CDR1 is SQVTM and CDR2 is ANQGSEA. The CDR3 consists of 15 residues. The CDR3 protein is CSVESRREWYNEQFF. Here the CDR3 DNA reads TGCAGCGTTGAATCTAGGCGGGAATGGTACAATGAGCAGTTCTTC.

In its sample, this clonotype was seen a few times. The chain recombines TRBV28 with TRBJ1-1; no definite D call. Germline CDR1 MDHEN, CDR2 SYDVKM. CDR3 length: 13 residues. V lost 3 bases to trimming and J lost 1 base, with 6 bases between them. CDR3: CASSFTPNTEAFF. The CDR3 region has the DNA TGTGCCAGCAGTTTCACGCCGAACACTGAAGCTTTCTTT.

The V call is TRBV6-2 or TRBV6-3, the J call TRBJ2-7; 13 positions agree with TRBD2. Germline V gives CDR1 MNHEY, CDR2 SVGEGT. The CDR3 spans 18 residues. The ends lost 6 bases at V and 2 bases at J; junction bases unmatched: 13. CDR3 coding DNA: TGTGCCAGCAGCCTCGGGACTAGCGGGATCGGGAGGGCCTACGAGCAGTACTTC. Protein product: CASSLGTSGIGRAYEQYF.

This clonotype was detected only a few times. A junction boundary mismatches the germline segment, possibly from a read error. The V gene is TRBV7-2, the J gene TRBJ2-1; 7 positions match TRBD1. The CDR3 has 15 residues. Germline loops: CDR1 SGHTA, CDR2 FQGNSA. The DNA for the CDR3 is TGTGCCAGCAGCTTAGTAGGGGGCTCCTACAATGAGCGGTTCTTC. Amino acids: CASSLVGGSYNERFF.

This clonotype was detected a few times. The gene calls are TRBV4-1 and TRBJ2-5; tentative D call: TRBD1 (5 bases). The end of the DNA fits TRBJ2-7 better, so the J call may be wrong. Germline loops: CDR1 MGHRA, CDR2 YSYEKL. The length of the CDR3 is 15 residues. CDR3 in amino acids: CASSHEQGLACEQYF. Here the CDR3 DNA reads TGCGCCAGCAGCCACGAGCAGGGCCTCGCCTGCGAGCAGTACTTC.

The rearrangement links TRBV5-1 to TRBJ2-5; D unclear. The CDR3 runs 12 residues. The germline V and J ends were trimmed by 3 bases and 5 bases, with 8 bases remaining between them. Germline lookup yields CDR1 SGHRS and CDR2 YFSETQ. CDR3 sequence reads: CASSSVMETQYF. Here the CDR3 DNA reads TGCGCCAGCAGCTCGGTCATGGAGACCCAGTACTTC.

A remark on this clonotype: One end of the junction varies from germline; a read error may be responsible. V usage is TRBV28 and J usage is TRBJ2-3; D not resolved. CDR1 and CDR2 (germline): MDHEN, SYDVKM. This CDR3 is 13 amino acids long. The CDR3 sequence is CASSLSSTDSQYF. The CDR3 nucleotides read TGTGCCAGCAGTTTATCTAGTACAGATTCGCAGTATTTT.

V and J are TRBV27 and TRBJ2-1; 9 positions match TRBD2. The J call may be faulty, since TRBJ2-7 better matches the DNA end. The CDR3 runs to 15 residues. CDR1 is MNHEY, CDR2 SMNVEV, per germline (reference sequence). CDR3 amino acids: CASSSAGGRAYEQYF. The CDR3 nucleotides are TGTGCCAGCAGTTCGGCGGGCGGGAGGGCCTACGAGCAGTACTTC.

This clonotype came up a few times. The chain links TRBV4-2 to TRBJ1-1; D gene unclear. The CDR3 has 12 residues. Germline-derived CDR1 and CDR2 are LGHNA and YNFKEQ. The V gene lost 1 base and the J gene lost 6 bases, with 6 bases spanning the gap. The CDR3 sequence is CASSQVYAEAFF. Here the CDR3 DNA reads TGTGCCAGCAGCCAAGTCTACGCTGAAGCTTTCTTT.

This clonotype was recorded a few times. V is TRBV6-2 or TRBV6-3 and J is TRBJ2-3, with 8 positions matching TRBD2. Unmatched junction bases numbered 17, after V lost 5 bases and J lost 1 base. This CDR3 is 19 amino acids long. The V gene's germline CDR1 is MNHEY and CDR2 SVGEGT. The CDR3 sequence is CASSLLRAGDWLGTDTQYF. The DNA of the CDR3 is TGTGCCAGCAGTCTCCTTCGAGCGGGAGATTGGTTGGGCACAGATACGCAGTATTTT.

The chain couples TRBV6-2 or TRBV6-3 to TRBJ2-7; 7 bases line up with TRBD1. CDR1 and CDR2 (germline): MNHEY, SVGEGT. This CDR3 region has 12 residues. V gave up 2 bases and J gave up 5 bases; unmatched junction bases: 0. In DNA, the CDR3 is TGTGCCAGCAGTTACCAGGGGGACGAGCAGTACTTC. It yields the protein CASSYQGDEQYF.

On this clonotype itself: A read error may produce the germline difference seen at one junction end. This chain connects TRBV4-3 to TRBJ2-1; possibly TRBD2 for D (5 bases). Germline V lookup: CDR1 LGHNA, CDR2 YSLEER. The CDR3 loop spans 16 amino acids. CDR3 DNA: TGCGCCAACAGCCAAGAGGGCGGCCACTCCTACAATGAGCAGTTCTTC. Translation: CANSQEGGHSYNEQFF.